This T cell receptor beta chain came from a study of blood T cells in healthy people across ages. Study-level findings and limits: Getting older went along with TCR beta diversity per million T cells dropping roughly linearly.

Together with a sample-barcoded 5' primer, a J-beta primer mix was included in a second PCR lasting about 6 to 11 cycles. TCRdb analysed the 5' RACE reads with MiXCR anew, one entry per CDR3 protein. The sample shows roughly 1.5 million distinct CDR3 sequences, 42% of them seen only once. Germline CDR1 and CDR2: LGHNA and YSLEER. V lost 1 base, J lost 8 bases, and 5 bases stayed unmatched. The CDR3 consists of 14 residues. As to this clonotype: Its antigen remains unidentified.

All donors came from Russia, were Caucasian and healthy, and spanned ages roughly 6 to 100. Every participating donor contributed roughly 10 milliliters of peripheral blood through a draw. A minimum of 6 million PBMCs was isolated per sample. V gene TRBV4-3 combines with J gene TRBJ1-2, with 9 nucleotides matching TRBD1. The sequence came from a woman under 30 in good health. Sequencing used blood. CDR3 sequence reads: CASSQVTGTGGYTF. In DNA, the CDR3 is TGCGCCAGCAGCCAAGTTACGGGGACAGGGGGCTACACCTTC.